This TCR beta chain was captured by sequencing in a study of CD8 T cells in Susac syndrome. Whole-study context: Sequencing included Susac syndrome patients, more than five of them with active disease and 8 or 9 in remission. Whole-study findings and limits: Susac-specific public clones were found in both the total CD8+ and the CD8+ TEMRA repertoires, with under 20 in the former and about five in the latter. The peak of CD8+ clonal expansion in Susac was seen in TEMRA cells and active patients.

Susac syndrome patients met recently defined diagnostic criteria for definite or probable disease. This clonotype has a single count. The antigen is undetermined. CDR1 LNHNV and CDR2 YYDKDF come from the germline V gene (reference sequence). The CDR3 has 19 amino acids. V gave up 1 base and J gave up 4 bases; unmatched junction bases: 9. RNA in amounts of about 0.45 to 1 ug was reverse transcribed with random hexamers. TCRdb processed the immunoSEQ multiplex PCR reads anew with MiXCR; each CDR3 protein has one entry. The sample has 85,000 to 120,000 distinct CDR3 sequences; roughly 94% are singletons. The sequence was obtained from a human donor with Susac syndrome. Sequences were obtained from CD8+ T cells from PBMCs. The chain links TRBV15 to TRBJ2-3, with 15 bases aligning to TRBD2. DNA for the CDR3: TGTGCCACCAGCAGAGTTGGACTAGCGGGGGGGCCGGAGCCAGATACGCAGTATTTT. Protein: CATSRVGLAGGPEPDTQYF.